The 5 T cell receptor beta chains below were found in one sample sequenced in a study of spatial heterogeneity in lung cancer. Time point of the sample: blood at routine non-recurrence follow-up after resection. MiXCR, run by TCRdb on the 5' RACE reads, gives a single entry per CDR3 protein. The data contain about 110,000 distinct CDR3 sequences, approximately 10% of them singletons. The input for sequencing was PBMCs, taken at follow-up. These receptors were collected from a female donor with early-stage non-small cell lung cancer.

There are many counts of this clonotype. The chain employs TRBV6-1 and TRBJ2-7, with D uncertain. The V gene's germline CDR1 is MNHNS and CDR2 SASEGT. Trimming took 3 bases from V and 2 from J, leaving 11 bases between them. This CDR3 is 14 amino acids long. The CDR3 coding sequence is TGTGCCAGCAGTGATCCCGGAACCCCCTACGAGCAGTACTTC. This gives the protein CASSDPGTPYEQYF.

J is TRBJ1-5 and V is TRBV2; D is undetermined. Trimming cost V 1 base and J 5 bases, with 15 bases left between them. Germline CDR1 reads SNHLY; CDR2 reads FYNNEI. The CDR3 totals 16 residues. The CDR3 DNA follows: TGTGCCAGCAGTGAAGGACAATCACCTCGATATCAGCCCCAGCATTTT. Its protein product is CASSEGQSPRYQPQHF.

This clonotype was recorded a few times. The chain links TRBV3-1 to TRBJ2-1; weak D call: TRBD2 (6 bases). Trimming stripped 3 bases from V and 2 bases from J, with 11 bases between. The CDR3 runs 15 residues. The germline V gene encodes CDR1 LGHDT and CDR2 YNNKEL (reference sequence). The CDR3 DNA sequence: TGTGCCAGCAGCCATCATGGCGGGACCTACAATGAGCAGTTCTTC. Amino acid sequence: CASSHHGGTYNEQFF.

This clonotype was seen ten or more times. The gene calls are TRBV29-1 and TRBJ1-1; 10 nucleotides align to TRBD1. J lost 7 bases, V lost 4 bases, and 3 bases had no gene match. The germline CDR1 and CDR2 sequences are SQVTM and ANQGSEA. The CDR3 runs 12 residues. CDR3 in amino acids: CSVGTGGIEAFF. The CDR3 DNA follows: TGCAGCGTTGGGACAGGGGGGATTGAAGCTTTCTTT.

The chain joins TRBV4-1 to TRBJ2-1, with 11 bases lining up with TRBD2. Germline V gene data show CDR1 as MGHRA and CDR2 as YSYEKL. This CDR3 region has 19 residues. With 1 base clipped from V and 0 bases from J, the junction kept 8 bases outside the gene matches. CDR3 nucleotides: TGCGCCAGCAGCCAAGGACTAGCGGGATCGAAAAGCTCCTACAATGAGCAGTTCTTC. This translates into CASSQGLAGSKSSYNEQFF.